Below, 18 T cell receptor beta chains from the same sample are listed, as sequenced in a study of CD8+ T cells in alopecia areata. RNA, once extracted, was reverse transcribed into cDNA for use as the sequencing template. Profiled with immunoSEQ multiplex PCR; TCRdb holds only in-frame clones, not every one. The profile covers 150,000 or so clones, with 40% to 60% appearing a single time and less than 20% taken by the ten largest. Sequenced here: CD8+ T cells sorted from blood, sampled at week 0. These receptors were collected from a human donor with alopecia areata.

The chain couples TRBV7-9 to TRBJ2-1, with D perhaps TRBD2 (6 bases). The CDR3 runs 13 residues. V lost 3 bases, J lost 16 bases, and 19 bases lay in between. Germline-derived CDR1 and CDR2 are SEHNR and FQNEAQ (reference sequence). The CDR3 protein is CASSFREPPEGFF. CDR3 DNA sequence: TGTGCCAGCAGCTTCCGGGAGCCTCCGGAGGGATTCTTC.

The chain carries TRBV25-1 and TRBJ2-5, with D perhaps matching TRBD2 (5 bases). This CDR3 contains 12 residues. Looked up from germline, CDR1 is MGHDK and CDR2 is SYGVNS. Deletions cut 5 bases from V and 5 bases from J, with 9 bases between. CDR3: CASSLAWETQYF. The CDR3 DNA follows: TGTGCCAGCAGTCTAGCTTGGGAGACCCAGTACTTC.

The rearrangement joins TRBV4-3 to TRBJ2-1; TRBD2 matches at 12 bases. Germline lookup yields CDR1 LGHNA and CDR2 YSLEER. The CDR3 extends over 16 amino acids. J was trimmed by 4 bases and V by 2 bases; bases with no gene match: 3. The CDR3 DNA follows: TGCGCCAGCAGCCAACTAGCGGGGGGGCTTTACAATGAGCAGTTCTTC. Amino acids: CASSQLAGGLYNEQFF.

As DNA, the CDR3 is TGCGCCAGCAGCCAAGTTCTAGGTCAGCCCCAGCATTTT. It specifies CASSQVLGQPQHF. J is TRBJ1-5 and V is TRBV4-3; no clear D. Trimming left V 1 base short and J 6 bases short, with 7 bases between. CDR1 is LGHNA and CDR2 is YSLEER in the germline V gene. The CDR3 loop spans 13 amino acids.

This clone has only one observation. The chain employs TRBV30 and TRBJ2-3; D is tentatively TRBD1 or TRBD2 (6 bases each). Per the germline V gene, CDR1 is GTSNPN and CDR2 is SVGIG (reference sequence). CDR3 length equals 14 residues. Trimming took 1 base from V and 3 from J, leaving 11 bases between them. Here the CDR3 reads CAWSAGALTDTQYF. CDR3 coding DNA: TGTGCCTGGAGTGCGGGGGCACTTACAGATACGCAGTATTTT.

This clone was seen more than once but under ten times. The sample holds other DNA sequences that translate to the same CDR3. V gene TRBV25-1 combines with J gene TRBJ1-1; a possible D gene is TRBD1 (5 bases). This CDR3 contains 12 residues. Deletions cut 2 bases from V and 5 bases from J, with 6 bases between. Germline loops: CDR1 MGHDK, CDR2 SYGVNS. CDR3 sequence: CASSEGGTEAFF. The CDR3 DNA reads as TGTGCCAGCAGTGAAGGGGGGACTGAAGCTTTCTTT.

The gene calls are TRBV5-1 and TRBJ1-5, with D hard to call. CDR1 and CDR2 (germline): SGHRS, YFSETQ. The CDR3 covers 13 residues. Trimming shortened V by 1 base and J by 2 bases, and 4 bases separated the two germline ends. The CDR3 loop reads CASSLRGNQPQHF. The CDR3 nucleotides are TGCGCCAGCAGCTTGAGGGGCAATCAGCCCCAGCATTTT.

The V gene is TRBV5-1, the J gene TRBJ1-6; TRBD1 matches 7 bases. The CDR3 is 16 residues long. With V trimmed by 5 bases and J by 0 bases, 5 bases remained unmatched. CDR1 SGHRS and CDR2 YFSETQ come from the germline V gene. DNA for the CDR3: TGCGCCAGCAGTCTTAGGGACAGCTCCTATAATTCACCCCTCCACTTT. Protein product: CASSLRDSSYNSPLHF.

V usage is TRBV29-1 and J usage is TRBJ2-7; D call uncertain. This CDR3 region has 12 residues. The V gene's germline CDR1 is SQVTM and CDR2 ANQGSEA. The V gene lost 4 bases and the J gene lost 2 bases, with 9 bases spanning the gap. The DNA of the CDR3 is TGCAGCGTTGGGCCGGAGACCTACGAGCAGTACTTC. This sequence encodes CSVGPETYEQYF.

The chain recombines TRBV7-9 with TRBJ1-2; no clear D. From germline, CDR1 is SEHNR and CDR2 FQNEAQ (reference sequence). Trimming pared 3 bases from V and 8 bases from J, leaving 10 bases between. The length of the CDR3 is 12 residues. CDR3 region: CASSLDPGGYTF. Written as DNA, the CDR3 is TGTGCCAGCAGCTTGGACCCGGGGGGCTACACCTTC.

The chain employs TRBV7-9 and TRBJ1-5, with no clear D. CDR3 length: 13 residues. Germline loops: CDR1 SEHNR, CDR2 FQNEAQ (reference sequence). V was pared by 5 bases and J by 2 bases, with 7 bases between. The CDR3 nucleotides read TGTGCCAGCAGCCCAGAGGGCAATCAGCCCCAGCATTTT. It translates to CASSPEGNQPQHF.

The DNA for the CDR3 is TGTGCCAGCAGCTCGGCGGTGGGCTGGCTCAACACCGGGGAGCTGTTTTTT. Its protein product is CASSSAVGWLNTGELFF. This rearrangement joins TRBV7-9 to TRBJ2-2; D ambiguous. Trimming took 4 bases from V and 2 from J, leaving 17 bases between them. The CDR3 is made up of 17 amino acids. Germline V gene sequence: CDR1 SEHNR, CDR2 FQNEAQ (reference sequence).

The CDR3 protein is CATRELGEVDNEQFF. The CDR3 region has the DNA TGTGCCACCAGGGAGCTTGGGGAGGTGGACAATGAGCAGTTCTTC. V gene TRBV15 combines with J gene TRBJ2-1, with D tentatively TRBD2 (6 bases). CDR3 size: 15 residues. The germline V gene encodes CDR1 LNHNV and CDR2 YYDKDF (reference sequence). V was cut by 6 bases and J by 5 bases, with 17 bases left in between.

The chain uses TRBV30 and TRBJ1-1; TRBD1 matches 7 bases. V lost 4 bases, J lost 1 base, and 6 bases stayed unmatched. The CDR3 runs 14 residues. The germline CDR1 and CDR2 sequences are GTSNPN and SVGIG (reference sequence). This CDR3 is CAWTLGGGNTEAFF. In DNA form, the CDR3 reads TGTGCCTGGACCTTAGGGGGCGGGAACACTGAAGCTTTCTTT.

The chain links TRBV29-1 to TRBJ1-1, with D uncertain. CDR3 size: 10 residues. V was pared by 5 bases and J by 4 bases, with 5 bases between. The V gene's germline CDR1 is SQVTM and CDR2 ANQGSEA. The CDR3 bases are TGCAGCGTTCGTGGCACTGAAGCTTTCTTT. It codes for CSVRGTEAFF.

There are a few counts of this clone. V is TRBV14 and J is TRBJ2-7; D is uncertain. This CDR3 has 16 amino acids. Germline loops: CDR1 SGHDN, CDR2 FVKESK. V was shortened by 0 bases and J by 2 bases, with 14 bases between the two germline ends. CDR3: CASSQDPQLITYEQYF. The CDR3, as DNA: TGTGCCAGCAGCCAAGATCCGCAGTTAATAACCTACGAGCAGTACTTC.

The V call is TRBV19, the J call TRBJ1-2; D unclear. This CDR3 has 15 amino acids. V shed 5 bases and J shed 0 bases, with 13 bases lying between them. In germline, CDR1 is LNHDA, CDR2 SQIVND (reference sequence). CDR3 sequence: CASSSPTLANYGYTF. CDR3 nucleotide sequence: TGTGCCAGTAGTTCCCCGACACTCGCTAACTATGGCTACACCTTC.

This rearrangement joins TRBV9 to TRBJ1-1, with a tentative D call TRBD1 (5 bases). V was cut by 3 bases and J by 2 bases, with 17 bases left in between. Per germline, CDR1 SGDLS and CDR2 YYNGEE. The CDR3 covers 16 residues. Here the CDR3 DNA reads TGTGCCAGCAGCGCTAACCCGACAGAGATAAACACTGAAGCTTTCTTT. It specifies CASSANPTEINTEAFF. The full variable domain, its missing parts supplied by reference TRBV9 and TRBJ1-1, is DSGVTQTPKHLITATGQRVTLRCSPRSGDLSVYWYQQSLDQGLQFLIQYYNGEERAKGNILERFSAQQFPDLHSELNLSSLELGDSALYFCASSANPTEINTEAFFGQGTRLTVV.